The entry below describes one T cell receptor (beta chain). Its antigen remains unknown. Via MiXCR, TCRdb re-called the reads, giving one row per CDR3 protein. The sample has about 350,000 distinct CDR3 sequences; roughly 34% are singletons. This sample was taken from a study of T cell repertoires in cytomegalovirus infection. Findings of the study overall: HLA-C-restricted CMV-specific TCR beta clonotypes were dominant in the ex vivo response.

The sequence was obtained from a human donor in good health (CMV status not recorded). Some clones in this sample may be carry-over from other donors' samples. Sequenced here: cultured PBMCs, sampled from culture after CMV antigen stimulation.

The DNA of the CDR3 is TGTGCCAGCAGTTTTTTGGGTGCTAATGAAAAACTGTTTTTT. It specifies CASSFLGANEKLFF. J is TRBJ1-4 and V is TRBV27; D ambiguous. This CDR3 contains 14 residues. Germline CDR1 reads MNHEY; CDR2 reads SMNVEV (reference sequence). V lost 3 bases, J lost 3 bases, and 8 bases lay in between.